This TCR beta chain stems from a study of CD8 T cells in Susac syndrome. This CDR3 is 13 amino acids long. V gave up 3 bases and J gave up 2 bases, with 9 bases separating them. Germline-derived CDR1 and CDR2 are SQVTM and ANQGSEA. Random hexamers primed reverse transcription of roughly 0.5 to 1 ug RNA. The CDR3 of TCR beta was amplified by immunoSEQ multiplex PCR across 54 Vbeta and 13 Jbeta. TCRdb independently ran MiXCR on the immunoSEQ multiplex PCR reads; one entry per CDR3 protein. The repertoire consists of 150,000 to 200,000 distinct CDR3 sequences, with 90% to 96% occurring once and the leading ten covering 0.093%. In the multiple sclerosis control group, patients were treatment-naive and had stable or active relapsing-remitting disease.

This receptor was obtained from a human donor with multiple sclerosis. Sequencing was carried out using CD4+ T cells from PBMCs. The chain combines TRBV29-1 with TRBJ2-3, with D unclear. The CDR3 loop reads CSVEVNPTDTQYF. Written as DNA, the CDR3 is TGCAGCGTTGAGGTTAACCCCACAGATACGCAGTATTTT.